A single sample is the source of the 24 T cell receptor beta chains below, sequenced in a study of T cell clonotyping in hematopoietic cell transplantation. Libraries were prepared by immunoSEQ multiplex PCR; TCRdb keeps only in-frame clonotypes and omits some of them. The sample holds about 2,000 clones, around 91% seen once. The sequencing used peripheral blood mononuclear cells, collected 30 days after allogeneic stem cell transplant. The source is a female patient aged 50-59 years who had an allogeneic stem cell transplant from a related donor, so the T cells may come from the graft donor. Some clones in this sample may be carry-over from other donors' samples.

The genes are TRBV7-9 and TRBJ2-7; D may match TRBD1 or TRBD2 (5 bases each). Germline V gene lookup returns CDR1 SEHNR and CDR2 FQNEAQ (reference sequence). V lost 1 base and J lost 5, with 12 bases in between. This CDR3 is built from 14 residues. CDR3 sequence (DNA): TGTGCCAGCAGCTTAGGTCGGGGCTCGGACGAGCAGTACTTC. This codes for CASSLGRGSDEQYF.

This clone is a singleton in its sample. In DNA form, the CDR3 reads TGTGCCAGCAGCTTATGGGCAGCCCTGAACACTGAAGCTTTCTTT. It is translated as CASSLWAALNTEAFF. The V and J genes are TRBV7-2 and TRBJ1-1; D is unresolved. The CDR3 covers 15 residues. Germline V gene sequence: CDR1 SGHTA, CDR2 FQGNSA. Trimming removed 2 bases from V and 0 bases from J, with 10 bases in between.

This chain links TRBV30 with TRBJ1-2; TRBD1 aligns across 7 bases. Trimming cost V 2 bases and J 8 bases; bases outside gene matches: 5. Germline values: CDR1 GTSNPN, CDR2 SVGIG (reference sequence). This CDR3 has 12 amino acids. The CDR3 here is CAWSLQTGGYTF. The CDR3 region has the DNA TGTGCCTGGAGTCTTCAGACAGGGGGCTACACCTTC. Based on the CDR3 plus reference TRBV30 and TRBJ1-2, the full variable domain is SQTIHQWPATLVQPVGSPLSLECTVEGTSNPNLYWYRQAAGRGLQLLFYSVGIGQISSEVPQNLSASRPQDRQFILSSKKLLLSDSGFYLCAWSLQTGGYTFGSGTRLTVV.

This rearrangement joins TRBV5-1 to TRBJ2-7; TRBD2 matches at 8 bases. CDR3 size: 15 residues. V lost 5 bases, J lost 5 bases, and 12 bases stayed unmatched. CDR1 and CDR2 from the germline V gene are SGHRS and YFSETQ. In DNA form, the CDR3 reads TGCGCCAGCAGGTTGTCGCCAGCGGGGGATCACGAGCAGTACTTC. Translation gives CASRLSPAGDHEQYF.

V usage is TRBV28 and J usage is TRBJ1-4, with D unresolved. CDR1 is MDHEN, CDR2 SYDVKM, per germline. V was clipped by 2 bases and J by 5 bases, with 18 bases between them. The CDR3 is 17 amino acids. CDR3 amino acids: CASSLRVLLTSNEKLFF. In nucleotides, the CDR3 is TGTGCCAGCAGTTTAAGGGTTCTCCTCACTAGCAATGAAAAACTGTTTTTT.

This clone was observed once. The chain couples TRBV6-1 to TRBJ2-7, with 9 nucleotides matching TRBD2. CDR3 size: 16 residues. V lost 4 bases, J lost 0 bases, and 7 bases stayed unmatched. Germline lookup yields CDR1 MNHNS and CDR2 SASEGT. The CDR3 protein is CASSAYSSGASYEQYF. In DNA, the CDR3 is TGTGCCAGCAGTGCATATTCTAGCGGGGCCTCCTACGAGCAGTACTTC.

The rearrangement uses TRBV18 and TRBJ2-2, with D possibly TRBD2 on 5 matching bases. CDR3 length: 16 amino acids. V was pared by 1 base and J by 1 base, with 10 bases between. Germline values: CDR1 KGHSH, CDR2 LQKENI. CDR3 region: CASSPQGGLNTGELFF. CDR3 bases: TGTGCCAGCTCACCACAGGGCGGGCTGAACACCGGGGAGCTGTTTTTT.

The gene calls are TRBV2 and TRBJ2-7, with 12 bases that match TRBD1. The germline gives CDR1 SNHLY, CDR2 FYNNEI. J lost 3 bases, V lost 7 bases, and 7 bases had no gene match. This CDR3 is 15 amino acids long. The CDR3 is CASISGTGGNYEQYF. CDR3 bases: TGTGCCAGCATTTCAGGGACAGGGGGCAACTACGAGCAGTACTTC.

V and J are TRBV30 and TRBJ2-1; D is unclear. V dropped 5 bases and J dropped 0 bases, with 5 bases sitting between them. The V gene's germline CDR1 is GTSNPN and CDR2 SVGIG (reference sequence). This CDR3 spans 12 amino acids. CDR3 in DNA: TGTGCCTGGGGGAACTCCTACAATGAGCAGTTCTTC. This sequence encodes CAWGNSYNEQFF.

The rearrangement uses TRBV19 and TRBJ2-3; 10 bases line up with TRBD2. After removal of 8 bases from V and 4 bases from J, the junction contained 6 bases not matched to a gene. The CDR3 loop spans 14 amino acids. Germline V gene sequence: CDR1 LNHDA, CDR2 SQIVND (reference sequence). The CDR3 loop reads CASVAGGSSDTQYF. CDR3 nucleotide sequence: TGTGCCAGTGTAGCGGGGGGAAGTTCAGATACGCAGTATTTT.

This chain joins TRBV2 and TRBJ1-1, with 7 bases identical to TRBD1. CDR3 length equals 13 residues. V was pared by 8 bases and J by 3 bases, with 6 bases of the junction left unmatched. Per germline, CDR1 SNHLY and CDR2 FYNNEI. CDR3 sequence (DNA): TGTGCCAGCGGTTACAGGGGTGACACTGAAGCTTTCTTT. Encoded protein: CASGYRGDTEAFF.

The chain recombines TRBV9 with TRBJ2-5; TRBD2 matches 12 bases. The CDR3 runs to 17 residues. Germline V gene data show CDR1 as SGDLS and CDR2 as YYNGEE. The junction had 6 bases not matched to a gene; V was cut back by 0 bases and J by 3 bases. The CDR3 DNA follows: TGTGCCAGCAGCGTAGCTGAAGGACTAGCGGGGAAAGAGACCCAGTACTTC. It yields the protein CASSVAEGLAGKETQYF.

The genes are TRBV5-1 and TRBJ1-1, with D possibly being TRBD1 (5 bases). Trimming took off 0 bases at V and 8 bases at J, with 14 bases between the two ends. The CDR3 extends over 14 amino acids. Germline V CDR1 and CDR2: SGHRS, YFSETQ. Here the CDR3 DNA reads TGCGCCAGCAGCTTGGAAGAAGGGGTTGTGGAAGCTTTCTTT. This gives the protein CASSLEEGVVEAFF.

The gene calls are TRBV4-1 and TRBJ1-2, with D possibly matching TRBD1 (6 bases). CDR1 is MGHRA and CDR2 is YSYEKL in the germline V gene. The V end was cut by 1 base, the J end by 5 bases, with 14 bases between. CDR3 length: 15 residues. The DNA of the CDR3 is TGCGCCAGCAGCCAAGGTAGCAGGGGTGAATATGGCTACACCTTC. This codes for CASSQGSRGEYGYTF.

J is TRBJ2-7 and V is TRBV5-1, with D tentatively TRBD1 (6 bases). Germline V gene data show CDR1 as SGHRS and CDR2 as YFSETQ. Trimming removed 4 bases from V and 6 bases from J, with 14 bases in between. CDR3 length equals 13 residues. The CDR3 coding sequence is TGCGCCAGCAGCGATGCAGGGGCCGGCGAGCAGTACTTC. It specifies CASSDAGAGEQYF.

As for this clone: A much larger clone differs by one base, so this may be a read error. Other DNA sequences within the sample encode an identical CDR3. The V and J genes are TRBV15 and TRBJ1-2; possible D gene TRBD1, 5 bases. Germline V gene lookup returns CDR1 LNHNV and CDR2 YYDKDF (reference sequence). V was pared by 0 bases and J by 3 bases, with 11 bases between. This CDR3 has 15 amino acids. This CDR3 reads CATSRDKGTDYGYTF. CDR3 DNA sequence: TGTGCCACCAGCAGAGATAAAGGGACGGACTATGGCTACACCTTC.

The chain carries TRBV7-2 and TRBJ1-6, with TRBD1 matching 7 bases. The CDR3 contains 14 residues. The V gene end was trimmed by 5 bases and the J gene end by 10 bases; junction bases not matched to a gene: 8. CDR1 SGHTA and CDR2 FQGNSA come from the germline V gene. As DNA, the CDR3 is TGTGCCAGCAGCCCAAGGACAGGCGACTCACCCCTCCACTTT. This translates into CASSPRTGDSPLHF.

V usage is TRBV7-9 and J usage is TRBJ1-2; D remains ambiguous. Per the germline V gene, CDR1 is SEHNR and CDR2 is FQNEAQ (reference sequence). This CDR3 has 13 amino acids. The V end was cut by 0 bases, the J end by 1 base, with 3 bases between. CDR3 sequence (DNA): TGTGCCAGCAGCTTAGCCCGTAACTATGGCTACACCTTC. As protein: CASSLARNYGYTF.

The genes are TRBV14 and TRBJ2-5; 7 nucleotides match TRBD2. V gave up 2 bases and J gave up 1 base; unmatched junction bases: 13. Germline lookup yields CDR1 SGHDN and CDR2 FVKESK. The CDR3 has 18 residues. For the CDR3, the DNA is TGTGCCAGCAGCCAATTGCTGGGAGGGAGGGGAACCCAAGAGACCCAGTACTTC. As protein: CASSQLLGGRGTQETQYF.

The gene calls are TRBV19 and TRBJ2-3, with 11 bases fitting TRBD2. The CDR3 runs 14 residues. Trimming at V came to 10 bases and at J to 4 bases, leaving 7 bases not matched to a gene. The germline V gene encodes CDR1 LNHDA and CDR2 SQIVND (reference sequence). DNA for the CDR3: TGTGCCACCAAACGGACTAGCGGGTCAGATACGCAGTATTTT. Protein product: CATKRTSGSDTQYF.

The chain has TRBV7-3 and TRBJ1-1; D might be TRBD1 (6 bases). This CDR3 spans 13 amino acids. Germline lookup yields CDR1 SGHTA and CDR2 FQGTGA. The germline V and J ends were trimmed by 8 bases and 1 base, with 11 bases remaining between them. CDR3 amino acids: CASGIQGNTEAFF. As DNA, the CDR3 is TGTGCCAGCGGAATACAGGGGAACACTGAAGCTTTCTTT.

V and J are TRBV6-5 and TRBJ1-6, with D uncertain. Germline V gives CDR1 MNHEY, CDR2 SVGAGI. The CDR3 covers 16 residues. Between the trimmed V and J ends, which lost 4 bases and 6 bases, there was a span of 16 bases. The CDR3 DNA reads as TGTGCCAGCAGTTGGTCATCGGAGTATGGTAATTCACCCCTCCACTTT. It translates to CASSWSSEYGNSPLHF.

The chain has TRBV5-1 and TRBJ2-7; a weak D match, TRBD2 (5 bases). V shed 5 bases and J shed 3 bases, with 15 bases lying between them. Germline CDR1 reads SGHRS; CDR2 reads YFSETQ. There are 14 residues in the CDR3. CDR3 residues: CASRSGSYFYEQYF. The CDR3 nucleotides are TGCGCCAGCAGGTCGGGGTCCTACTTCTACGAGCAGTACTTC.

Regarding this clone: One end of the junction is discordant with germline, which a read error may explain. In the same sample, other DNA sequences code for this CDR3. This chain links TRBV10-3 with TRBJ1-3; D may be TRBD1 (6 bases). Germline CDR1 reads ENHRY; CDR2 reads SYGVKD. The CDR3 consists of 12 residues. CDR3 residues: CAISEQGNTIYF. In DNA, the CDR3 is TGTGCCATCAGCGAACAGGGAAACACCATATATTTC.